The 27 T cell receptor beta chains below come from one sample, sequenced in a study of T-cell reconstitution after alpha-beta-depleted transplantation in children. Preparation of the TCRbeta library used unique molecular identifiers. Using its own MiXCR run on the PCR reads, TCRdb lists one record per CDR3 protein. The sample lists more than 200,000 distinct CDR3 sequences, roughly 24% occurring once. The sample in question was PBMCs, obtained before TCRalphabeta/CD19-depleted stem cell transplant. The receptors stem from a girl aged 2 to 9 with Fanconi anemia, due to receive a stem cell transplant.

V usage is TRBV29-1 and J usage is TRBJ1-4; the D gene is possibly TRBD1 (5 bases). The length of the CDR3 is 12 residues. Trimming cost V 7 bases and J 8 bases, with 14 bases left between them. Germline CDR1 is SQVTM and CDR2 is ANQGSEA. The CDR3 spells CSGFTGAEKLFF. As DNA, the CDR3 is TGCAGCGGCTTCACCGGGGCCGAAAAACTGTTTTTT.

A few counts support this clonotype. The chain carries TRBV29-1 and TRBJ2-5; D gene ambiguous. The CDR3 is 13 amino acids. V was shortened by 1 base and J by 0 bases, with 6 bases between the two germline ends. Germline V gene data show CDR1 as SQVTM and CDR2 as ANQGSEA. DNA for the CDR3: TGCAGCGTTGAAGGGCTTAACCAAGAGACCCAGTACTTC. Translated: CSVEGLNQETQYF.

The sample holds one count of this clonotype. V gene TRBV20-1 combines with J gene TRBJ2-3, with D perhaps TRBD1 or TRBD2 (5 bases each). The CDR3 is made up of 15 amino acids. V was clipped by 5 bases and J by 2 bases, with 17 bases between them. The germline CDR1 and CDR2 sequences are DFQATT and SNEGSKA (reference sequence). The CDR3 protein is CSAPGTNWNTDTQYF. The CDR3, as DNA: TGCAGTGCTCCAGGGACCAACTGGAACACAGATACGCAGTATTTT.

This clonotype was counted ten times or more. The chain has TRBV12-3 or TRBV12-4 and TRBJ2-7, with D hard to call. Deletions cut 7 bases from V and 6 bases from J, with 10 bases between. The CDR3 is 11 amino acids. This CDR3 is CASTLRGEQYF. The CDR3 DNA sequence: TGTGCCAGCACCCTTCGTGGCGAGCAGTACTTC.

This clonotype was counted many times. The gene calls are TRBV5-1 and TRBJ2-1; tentatively, D is TRBD2 (5 bases). V lost 4 bases and J lost 0, with 14 bases in between. The CDR3 consists of 16 residues. CDR1 is SGHRS, CDR2 YFSETQ, per germline. The CDR3 DNA sequence: TGCGCCAGCAGCCCGTCACGAGGGAGCTCCTACAATGAGCAGTTCTTC. As protein: CASSPSRGSSYNEQFF.

The sample holds many counts of this clonotype. This chain connects TRBV27 to TRBJ2-4, with D possibly being TRBD1 (7 bases). The CDR3 is 15 residues long. Germline CDR1 MNHEY, CDR2 SMNVEV (reference sequence). V was trimmed by 4 bases and J by 8 bases, leaving 18 bases between them. In DNA form, the CDR3 reads TGTGCCAGCAGTTCCCCAGGAGGGGGCAGTGACATTCAGTACTTC. It translates to CASSSPGGGSDIQYF.

The J gene is TRBJ1-1, the V gene TRBV20-1; maybe TRBD1 (5 bases). Trimming cost V 3 bases and J 2 bases, with 10 bases left between them. This CDR3 is 13 amino acids long. Germline V gene sequence: CDR1 DFQATT, CDR2 SNEGSKA (reference sequence). CDR3 in DNA: TGCAGTGCTAGGGACATAAGAAACACTGAAGCTTTCTTT. Encoded protein: CSARDIRNTEAFF.

This clonotype appeared many times. The V call is TRBV2, the J call TRBJ2-1, with 12 nucleotides matching TRBD2. CDR3 length: 17 amino acids. The germline gives CDR1 SNHLY, CDR2 FYNNEI. V trimming: 4 bases; J trimming: 0 bases; junction bases outside the gene matches: 4. CDR3 region: CASSASGGAPSYNEQFF. The CDR3 DNA follows: TGTGCCAGCAGTGCTAGCGGGGGGGCCCCCTCCTACAATGAGCAGTTCTTC.

In its sample, this clonotype was seen many times. V gene TRBV20-1 combines with J gene TRBJ2-3, with 10 nucleotides matching TRBD1. V trimming: 3 bases; J trimming: 5 bases; junction bases outside the gene matches: 5. The CDR3 loop spans 14 amino acids. Germline V gene sequence: CDR1 DFQATT, CDR2 SNEGSKA (reference sequence). CDR3 bases: TGCAGTGCTAGCCGACAGGGGGCACAAGATACGCAGTATTTT. Its protein is CSASRQGAQDTQYF.

This clonotype was seen a few times. The chain combines TRBV7-2 with TRBJ1-2; maybe TRBD1 (6 bases). The CDR3 extends over 16 amino acids. CDR1 is SGHTA, CDR2 FQGNSA, per germline. Trimming pared 5 bases from V and 2 bases from J, leaving 18 bases between. The CDR3 nucleotides are TGTGCCAGCAGCCAGGCCGGGGACATGAGGAACTATGGCTACACCTTC. Translated: CASSQAGDMRNYGYTF.

This clonotype was detected ten times or more. One end of the junction fails to match germline, which may point to a read error. This rearrangement joins TRBV12-3 or TRBV12-4 to TRBJ2-5, with a possible D match to TRBD1 (6 bases). The CDR3 has 11 residues. In nucleotides, the CDR3 is TGTGCCAGCAGTTCCCGACAGGTTATTCACTTC. Encoded protein: CASSSRQVIHF.

This sequence joins TRBV27 and TRBJ2-7; 10 nucleotides align to TRBD2. The CDR3 length is 18 residues. CDR1 is MNHEY, CDR2 SMNVEV, per germline (reference sequence). The ends lost 3 bases at V and 1 base at J; junction bases unmatched: 12. In DNA form, the CDR3 reads TGTGCCAGCAGTTTCCAGCCGCTAGCGGGGGAAATTTCCTACGAGCAGTACTTC. The encoded protein is CASSFQPLAGEISYEQYF.

This clonotype was detected ten times or more. The chain couples TRBV12-3 or TRBV12-4 to TRBJ1-2; 7 bases are shared with TRBD1. The CDR3 covers 14 residues. Germline trimming cut 5 bases from V and 3 bases from J; bases unmatched to any gene: 6. The DNA for the CDR3 is TGTGCCAGCAGTCTACAGGGGTCCCACTATGGCTACACCTTC. This encodes CASSLQGSHYGYTF.

V and J are TRBV29-1 and TRBJ2-3; maybe TRBD1 (6 bases). The germline gives CDR1 SQVTM, CDR2 ANQGSEA. V lost 4 bases, J lost 2 bases, and 13 bases lay in between. The CDR3 loop spans 14 amino acids. CDR3 bases: TGCAGCGTTGGATCAGGGGACCCCACAGATACGCAGTATTTT. Translating it yields CSVGSGDPTDTQYF.

The chain recombines TRBV20-1 with TRBJ2-1, with 7 bases matching TRBD1. This CDR3 region has 14 residues. The trim removed 0 bases at V and 6 bases at J, leaving 5 bases unmatched. The germline V gene encodes CDR1 DFQATT and CDR2 SNEGSKA (reference sequence). The CDR3 loop is CSARDPRTGNEQFF. The CDR3, as DNA: TGCAGTGCTAGAGATCCCAGGACAGGCAATGAGCAGTTCTTC.

The rearrangement joins TRBV13 to TRBJ2-7, with 7 positions matching TRBD2. Germline values: CDR1 PRHDT, CDR2 FYEKMQ (reference sequence). V was pared by 5 bases and J by 1 base, with 8 bases of the junction left unmatched. This CDR3 spans 15 amino acids. CDR3 sequence (DNA): TGTGCCAGCAGCCGAGCGGGGCTACAGTCCTACGAGCAGTACTTC. Its protein product is CASSRAGLQSYEQYF. The variable domain in full, with the rest retrieved from reference TRBV13 and TRBJ2-7, is AAGVIQSPRHLIKEKRETATLKCYPIPRHDTVYWYQQGPGQDPQFLISFYEKMQSDKGSIPDRFSAQQFSDYHSELNMSSLELGDSALYFCASSRAGLQSYEQYFGPGTRLTVT.

This clonotype has just a few counts. The chain is built from TRBV20-1 and TRBJ2-1; 8 bases line up with TRBD1. The CDR3 runs 15 residues. The germline V gene has CDR1 DFQATT and CDR2 SNEGSKA (reference sequence). J lost 4 bases, V lost 3 bases, and 8 bases had no gene match. The CDR3 protein is CSASVQGATYNEQFF. CDR3 DNA sequence: TGCAGTGCTAGTGTGCAGGGGGCAACATACAATGAGCAGTTCTTC.

Worth noting for this clonotype: A much more abundant neighbour one base away suggests this may be a read error. This chain links TRBV5-6 with TRBJ2-3; 8 bases line up with TRBD2. V dropped 3 bases and J dropped 0; count of bases not matched to a gene: 3. This CDR3 is 15 amino acids long. Germline loops: CDR1 SGHDT, CDR2 YYEEEE. The CDR3 DNA is TGTGCCAGCAGCTCAGCGGGGGCCAGCACAGATACGCAGTATTTT. Its translation: CASSSAGASTDTQYF.

The rearrangement uses TRBV20-1 and TRBJ2-5, with 7 bases matching TRBD1. The CDR3 sequence is 14 residues long. Germline CDR1 reads DFQATT; CDR2 reads SNEGSKA (reference sequence). V shed 0 bases, J shed 2 bases, and the junction held 3 bases outside the gene matches. DNA of the CDR3: TGCAGTGCTAGAGAGGGGACAGTTCAAGAGACCCAGTACTTC. This sequence encodes CSAREGTVQETQYF.

The V and J genes are TRBV29-1 and TRBJ2-7, with TRBD1 matching 7 bases. The CDR3 runs to 13 residues. J was trimmed by 3 bases and V by 5 bases; bases with no gene match: 7. Germline V gives CDR1 SQVTM, CDR2 ANQGSEA. The DNA for the CDR3 is TGCAGCGTTACCGGGACAGCTTACTACGAGCAGTACTTC. Translating it yields CSVTGTAYYEQYF.

This clonotype was counted a single time. The chain links TRBV4-1 to TRBJ1-4; D gene unclear. This CDR3 spans 12 amino acids. Between the trimmed V and J ends, which lost 3 bases and 6 bases, there was a span of 5 bases. Germline V gene lookup returns CDR1 MGHRA and CDR2 YSYEKL. DNA for the CDR3: TGCGCCAGCAGCCAGGAAGATGAAAAACTGTTTTTT. As protein: CASSQEDEKLFF.

This clonotype appeared many times. The chain is built from TRBV12-3 or TRBV12-4 and TRBJ2-3; 12 bases are a match to TRBD1. There are 16 residues in the CDR3. The V gene end was trimmed by 5 bases and the J gene end by 3 bases; junction bases not matched to a gene: 6. This CDR3 reads CASSVRDRGRTDTQYF. As DNA, the CDR3 is TGTGCCAGCAGTGTCCGGGACAGGGGGCGGACAGATACGCAGTATTTT.

Only a few counts were recorded for this clonotype. The chain links TRBV3-1 to TRBJ1-1; D gene ambiguous. The CDR3 loop spans 13 amino acids. The germline CDR1 and CDR2 sequences are LGHDT and YNNKEL (reference sequence). The V gene lost 4 bases and the J gene lost 2 bases, with 8 bases spanning the gap. The chain's CDR3 is CASSRPGNTEAFF. As DNA, the CDR3 is TGTGCCAGCAGCCGCCCCGGCAACACTGAAGCTTTCTTT. The full variable domain, completed using reference TRBV3-1 and TRBJ1-1, is DTAVSQTPKYLVTQMGNDKSIKCEQNLGHDTMYWYKQDSKKFLKIMFSYNNKELIINETVPNRFSPKSPDKAHLNLHINSLELGDSAVYFCASSRPGNTEAFFGQGTRLTVV.

This clonotype was seen ten or more times. This rearrangement joins TRBV12-3 or TRBV12-4 to TRBJ2-1, with D tentatively TRBD1 (6 bases). V was trimmed by 5 bases and J by 6 bases, leaving 17 bases between them. There are 15 residues in the CDR3. Here the CDR3 DNA reads TGTGCCAGCAGTGTCACAGGGAGCCCGGGCAATGAGCAGTTCTTC. Translation gives CASSVTGSPGNEQFF.

This clonotype was seen only a few times. The rearrangement links TRBV6-1 to TRBJ2-5; D unresolved. This CDR3 comprises 11 residues. Between the trimmed V and J ends, which lost 6 bases and 2 bases, there was a span of 4 bases. The germline V gene has CDR1 MNHNS and CDR2 SASEGT. This CDR3 is CASRKQETQYF. The DNA of the CDR3 is TGTGCCAGCAGAAAACAAGAGACCCAGTACTTC.

The chain has TRBV27 and TRBJ2-7; 7 bases are shared with TRBD2. The CDR3 totals 17 residues. Germline V gene lookup returns CDR1 MNHEY and CDR2 SMNVEV (reference sequence). The junction had 21 bases not matched to a gene; V was cut back by 10 bases and J by 3 bases. The CDR3 DNA follows: TGTGCCACCTCCAGGACTAGTCCCCTACTGAGGGGCTACGAGCAGTACTTC. Its protein product is CATSRTSPLLRGYEQYF.

This clonotype was counted at least ten times. The chain has TRBV29-1 and TRBJ2-7, with 8 bases that match TRBD2. This CDR3 spans 12 amino acids. Germline CDR1 SQVTM, CDR2 ANQGSEA. Losses at the gene ends were 7 bases for V and 2 bases for J; bases not matched to a gene: 4. CDR3 nucleotide sequence: TGCAGCGCTGGGACTAGGGCCTACGAGCAGTACTTC. Protein sequence: CSAGTRAYEQYF.